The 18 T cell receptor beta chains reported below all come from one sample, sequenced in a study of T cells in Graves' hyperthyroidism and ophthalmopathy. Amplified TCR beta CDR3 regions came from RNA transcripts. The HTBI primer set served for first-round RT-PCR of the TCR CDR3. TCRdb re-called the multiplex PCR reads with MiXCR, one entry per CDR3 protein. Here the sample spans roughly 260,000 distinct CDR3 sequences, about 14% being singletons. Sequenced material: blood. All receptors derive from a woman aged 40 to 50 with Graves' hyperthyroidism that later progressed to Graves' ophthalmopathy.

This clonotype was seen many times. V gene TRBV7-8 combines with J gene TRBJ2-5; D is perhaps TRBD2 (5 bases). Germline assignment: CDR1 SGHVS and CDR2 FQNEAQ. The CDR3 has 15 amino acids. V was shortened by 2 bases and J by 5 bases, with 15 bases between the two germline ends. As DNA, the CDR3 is TGTGCCAGCAGCTTACGTGCGGGCGAGGAGGAGACCCAGTACTTC. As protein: CASSLRAGEEETQYF. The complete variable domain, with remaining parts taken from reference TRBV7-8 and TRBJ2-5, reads GAGVSQSPRYKVAKRGQDVALRCDPISGHVSLFWYQQALGQGPEFLTYFQNEAQLDKSGLPSDRFFAERPEGSVSTLKIQRTQQEDSAVYLCASSLRAGEEETQYFGPGTRLLVL.

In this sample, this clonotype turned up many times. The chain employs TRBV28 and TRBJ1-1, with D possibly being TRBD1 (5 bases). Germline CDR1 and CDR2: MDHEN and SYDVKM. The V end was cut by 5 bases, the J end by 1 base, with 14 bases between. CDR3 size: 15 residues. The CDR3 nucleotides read TGTGCCAGCAGTGAGGGACGGATCACGAACACTGAAGCTTTCTTT. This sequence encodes CASSEGRITNTEAFF. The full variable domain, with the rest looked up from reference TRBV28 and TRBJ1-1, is DVKVTQSSRYLVKRTGEKVFLECVQDMDHENMFWYRQDPGLGLRLIYFSYDVKMKEKGDIPEGYSVSREKKERFSLILESASTNQTSMYLCASSEGRITNTEAFFGQGTRLTVV.

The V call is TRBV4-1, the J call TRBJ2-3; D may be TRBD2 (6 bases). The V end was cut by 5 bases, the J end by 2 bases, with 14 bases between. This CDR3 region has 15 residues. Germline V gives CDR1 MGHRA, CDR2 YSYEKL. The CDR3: CASSNPGDNTDTQYF. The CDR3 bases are TGCGCCAGCAGCAACCCGGGAGATAACACAGATACGCAGTATTTT.

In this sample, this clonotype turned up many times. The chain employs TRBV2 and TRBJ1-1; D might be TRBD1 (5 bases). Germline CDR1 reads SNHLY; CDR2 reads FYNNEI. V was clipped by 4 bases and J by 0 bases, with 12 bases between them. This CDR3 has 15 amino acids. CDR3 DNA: TGTGCCAGCAGTGGGCGGGGGGTGATGAACACTGAAGCTTTCTTT. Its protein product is CASSGRGVMNTEAFF.

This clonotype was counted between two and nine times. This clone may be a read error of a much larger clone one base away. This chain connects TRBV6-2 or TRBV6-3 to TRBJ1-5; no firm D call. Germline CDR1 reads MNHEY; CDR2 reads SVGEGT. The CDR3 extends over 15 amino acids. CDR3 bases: TGTGCCAGCAGTTACTCGAGGTATAGCAAGCAGCCCCAGCATTTT. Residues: CASSYSRYSKQPQHF.

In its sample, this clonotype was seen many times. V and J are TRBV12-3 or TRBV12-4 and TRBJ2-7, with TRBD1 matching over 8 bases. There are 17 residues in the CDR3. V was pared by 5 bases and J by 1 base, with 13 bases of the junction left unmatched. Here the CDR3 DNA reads TGTGCCAGCAGTGGCGACCGGACAGGGATGAATTCCTACGAGCAGTACTTC. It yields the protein CASSGDRTGMNSYEQYF.

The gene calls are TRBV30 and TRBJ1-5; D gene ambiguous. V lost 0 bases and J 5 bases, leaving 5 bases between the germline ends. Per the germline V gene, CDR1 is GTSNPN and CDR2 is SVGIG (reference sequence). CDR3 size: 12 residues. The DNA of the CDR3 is TGTGCCTGGAGTGTAAGTTATCAGCCCCAGCATTTT. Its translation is CAWSVSYQPQHF.

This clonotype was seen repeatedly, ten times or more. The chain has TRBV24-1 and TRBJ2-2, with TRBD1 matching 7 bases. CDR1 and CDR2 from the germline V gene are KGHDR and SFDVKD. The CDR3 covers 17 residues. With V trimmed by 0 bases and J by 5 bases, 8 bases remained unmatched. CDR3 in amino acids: CATSDLQGDSKTGELFF. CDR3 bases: TGTGCCACCAGTGATTTGCAAGGGGACAGTAAGACCGGGGAGCTGTTTTTT.

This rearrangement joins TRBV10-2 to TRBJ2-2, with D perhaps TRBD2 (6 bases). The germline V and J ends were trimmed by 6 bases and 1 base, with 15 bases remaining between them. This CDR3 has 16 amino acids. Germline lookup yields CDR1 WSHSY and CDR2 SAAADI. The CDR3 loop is CASRVGGSGNTGELFF. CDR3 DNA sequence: TGCGCCAGCAGGGTGGGGGGTAGCGGGAACACCGGGGAGCTGTTTTTT.

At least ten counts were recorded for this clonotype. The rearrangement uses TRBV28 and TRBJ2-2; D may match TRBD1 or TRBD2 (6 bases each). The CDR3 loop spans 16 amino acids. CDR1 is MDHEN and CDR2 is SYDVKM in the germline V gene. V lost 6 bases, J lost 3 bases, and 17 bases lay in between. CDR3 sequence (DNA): TGTGCCAGCAGGCGCGGACGGGGGCAGTACACCGGGGAGCTGTTTTTT. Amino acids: CASRRGRGQYTGELFF.

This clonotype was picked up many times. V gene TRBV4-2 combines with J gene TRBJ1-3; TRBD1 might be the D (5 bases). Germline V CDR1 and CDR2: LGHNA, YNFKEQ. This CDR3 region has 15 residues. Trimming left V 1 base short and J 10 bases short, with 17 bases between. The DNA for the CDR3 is TGTGCCAGCAGCCAAGCGACCTACGGGGGAGGAACCATATATTTT. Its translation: CASSQATYGGGTIYF.

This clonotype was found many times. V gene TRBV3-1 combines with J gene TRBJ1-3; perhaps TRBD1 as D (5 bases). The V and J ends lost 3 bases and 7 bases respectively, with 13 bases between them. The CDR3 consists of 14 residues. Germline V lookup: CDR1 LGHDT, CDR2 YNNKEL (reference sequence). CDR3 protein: CASSQEGRANTIYF. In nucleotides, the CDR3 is TGTGCCAGCAGCCAGGAAGGCAGGGCGAACACCATATATTTT.

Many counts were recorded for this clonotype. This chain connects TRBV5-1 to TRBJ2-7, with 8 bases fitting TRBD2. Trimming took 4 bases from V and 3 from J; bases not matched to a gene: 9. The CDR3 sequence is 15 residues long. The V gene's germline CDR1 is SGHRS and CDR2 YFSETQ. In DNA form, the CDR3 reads TGCGCCAGCAGCGCCTATAGCGGGACCTACTACGAGCAGTACTTC. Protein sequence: CASSAYSGTYYEQYF. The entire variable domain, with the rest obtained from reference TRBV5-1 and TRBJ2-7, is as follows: KAGVTQTPRYLIKTRGQQVTLSCSPISGHRSVSWYQQTPGQGLQFLFEYFSETQRNKGNFPGRFSGRQFSNSRSEMNVSTLELGDSALYLCASSAYSGTYYEQYFGPGTRLTVT.

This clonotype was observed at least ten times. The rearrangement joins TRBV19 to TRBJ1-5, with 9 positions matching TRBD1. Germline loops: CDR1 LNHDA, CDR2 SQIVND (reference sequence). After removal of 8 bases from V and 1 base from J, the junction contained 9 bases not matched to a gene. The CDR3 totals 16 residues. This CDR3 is CASGDRGYSSNQPQHF. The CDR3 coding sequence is TGTGCCAGTGGCGACAGGGGGTATAGCAGCAATCAGCCCCAGCATTTT. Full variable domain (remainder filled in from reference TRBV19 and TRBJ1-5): DGGITQSPKYLFRKEGQNVTLSCEQNLNHDAMYWYRQDPGQGLRLIYYSQIVNDFQKGDIAEGYSVSREKKESFPLTVTSAQKNPTAFYLCASGDRGYSSNQPQHFGDGTRLSIL.

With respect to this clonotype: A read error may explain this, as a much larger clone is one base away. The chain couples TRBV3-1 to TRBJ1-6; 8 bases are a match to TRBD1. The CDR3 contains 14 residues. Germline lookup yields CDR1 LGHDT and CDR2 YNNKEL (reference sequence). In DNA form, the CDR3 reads TGTGCCGGCAGTCGCCAGGGGGCCAATTCACCCCTCCACTTT. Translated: CAGSRQGANSPLHF.

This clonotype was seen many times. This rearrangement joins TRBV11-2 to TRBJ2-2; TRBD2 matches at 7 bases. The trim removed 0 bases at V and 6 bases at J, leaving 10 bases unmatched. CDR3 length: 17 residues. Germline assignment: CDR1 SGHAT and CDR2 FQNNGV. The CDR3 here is CASSLDYRLARAGELFF. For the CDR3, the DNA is TGTGCCAGCAGCTTAGATTACCGACTAGCTCGCGCCGGGGAGCTGTTTTTT.

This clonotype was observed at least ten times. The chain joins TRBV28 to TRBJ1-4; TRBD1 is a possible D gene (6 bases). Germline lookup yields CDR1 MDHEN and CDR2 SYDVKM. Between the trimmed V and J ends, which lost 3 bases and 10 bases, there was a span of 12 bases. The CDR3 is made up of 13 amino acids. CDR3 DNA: TGTGCCAGCAGTTTCGGACAGTGGGGAAAACTGTTTTTT. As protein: CASSFGQWGKLFF.

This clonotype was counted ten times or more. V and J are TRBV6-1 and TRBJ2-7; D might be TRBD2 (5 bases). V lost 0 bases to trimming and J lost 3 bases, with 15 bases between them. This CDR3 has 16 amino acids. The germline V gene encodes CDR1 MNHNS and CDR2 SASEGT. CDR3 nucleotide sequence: TGTGCCAGCAGTGAAGCGCGGACGGGGAACATCTACGAGCAGTACTTC. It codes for CASSEARTGNIYEQYF.